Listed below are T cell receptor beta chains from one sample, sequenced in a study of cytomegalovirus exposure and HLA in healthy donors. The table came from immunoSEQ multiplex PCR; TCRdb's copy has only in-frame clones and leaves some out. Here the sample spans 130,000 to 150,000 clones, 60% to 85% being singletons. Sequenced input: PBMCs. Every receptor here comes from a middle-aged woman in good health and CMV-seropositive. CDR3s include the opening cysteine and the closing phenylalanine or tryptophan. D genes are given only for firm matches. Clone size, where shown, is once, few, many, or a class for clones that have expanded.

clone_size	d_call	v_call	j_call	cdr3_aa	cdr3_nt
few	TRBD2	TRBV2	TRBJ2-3	CASSYRTSGGTDTQYF	TGTGCCAGCAGTTACCGGACTAGCGGGGGCACAGATACGCAGTATTTT
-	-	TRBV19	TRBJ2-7	CASSIRGTNYEQYF	TGTGCCAGTAGTATTCGCGGCACGAACTACGAGCAGTACTTC
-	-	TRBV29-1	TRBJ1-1	CSVATGLGTEAFF	TGCAGCGTTGCCACAGGGTTGGGGACTGAAGCTTTCTTT
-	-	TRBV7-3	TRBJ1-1	CASSSGVSTEAFF	TGTGCCAGCAGCTCAGGGGTGTCCACTGAAGCTTTCTTT
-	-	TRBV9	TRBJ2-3	CASSVVAVTDTQYF	TGTGCCAGCAGCGTAGTAGCGGTCACAGATACGCAGTATTTT
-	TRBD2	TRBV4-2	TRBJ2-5	CASSQGTSGGETQYF	TGTGCCAGCAGCCAAGGGACTAGCGGGGGGGAGACCCAGTACTTC
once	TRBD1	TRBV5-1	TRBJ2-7	CASSGTGTGAYEQYF	TGCGCCAGCAGCGGAACCGGGACAGGGGCCTACGAGCAGTACTTC
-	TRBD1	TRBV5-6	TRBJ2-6	CASSAPGQWVSGANVLTF	TGTGCCAGCAGCGCCCCGGGACAGTGGGTCTCTGGGGCCAACGTCCTGACTTTC
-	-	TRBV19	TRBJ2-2	CASSPGRGRDTGELFF	TGTGCCAGTAGCCCCGGGCGGGGGCGCGACACCGGGGAGCTGTTTTTT
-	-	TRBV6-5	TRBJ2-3	CASTTGTDTQYF	TGTGCCAGCACCACCGGTACAGATACGCAGTATTTT
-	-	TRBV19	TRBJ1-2	CASSPTLTGVRGGYTF	TGTGCCAGTAGTCCTACCCTCACTGGGGTTCGGGGAGGCTACACCTTC
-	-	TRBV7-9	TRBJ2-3	CASSLGQGTDTQYF	TGTGCCAGCAGCTTAGGACAGGGCACAGATACGCAGTATTTT
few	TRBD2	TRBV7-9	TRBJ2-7	CASSELAAEQYF	TGTGCCAGCAGCGAACTAGCGGCAGAGCAGTACTTC
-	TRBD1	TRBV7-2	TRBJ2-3	CASREVTGTGDQYF	TGTGCCAGCAGAGAAGTCACCGGGACAGGGGATCAGTATTTT
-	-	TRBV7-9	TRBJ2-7	CSSSPRGGGFIYEQYF	TGTTCCAGCAGCCCACGAGGGGGTGGGTTTATCTACGAGCAGTACTTC
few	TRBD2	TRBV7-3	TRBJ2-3	CASSPLGGGTDTQYF	TGTGCCAGCAGCCCATTGGGGGGGGGCACAGATACGCAGTATTTT
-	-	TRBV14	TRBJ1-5	CASSPGGLAQPQHF	TGTGCCAGCAGCCCCGGTGGGCTGGCTCAGCCCCAGCATTTT
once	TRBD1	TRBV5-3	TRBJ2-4	CARSLVEGAENIQYF	TGTGCCAGAAGCTTGGTTGAGGGGGCGGAAAACATTCAGTACTTC
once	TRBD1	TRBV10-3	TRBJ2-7	CAISRQGSVGEQYF	TGTGCCATCAGCCGACAGGGTTCAGTCGGCGAGCAGTACTTC
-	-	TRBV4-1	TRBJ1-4	CASSQGPREKLFF	TGCGCCAGCAGCCAGGGCCCCAGGGAAAAACTGTTTTTT
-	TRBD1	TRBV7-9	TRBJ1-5	CASSFGQGDGGNQPQHF	TGTGCCAGCAGCTTCGGACAGGGAGATGGTGGCAATCAGCCCCAGCATTTT
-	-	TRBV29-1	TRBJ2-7	CSVRGFGEQYF	TGCAGCGTACGGGGGTTCGGGGAGCAGTACTTC